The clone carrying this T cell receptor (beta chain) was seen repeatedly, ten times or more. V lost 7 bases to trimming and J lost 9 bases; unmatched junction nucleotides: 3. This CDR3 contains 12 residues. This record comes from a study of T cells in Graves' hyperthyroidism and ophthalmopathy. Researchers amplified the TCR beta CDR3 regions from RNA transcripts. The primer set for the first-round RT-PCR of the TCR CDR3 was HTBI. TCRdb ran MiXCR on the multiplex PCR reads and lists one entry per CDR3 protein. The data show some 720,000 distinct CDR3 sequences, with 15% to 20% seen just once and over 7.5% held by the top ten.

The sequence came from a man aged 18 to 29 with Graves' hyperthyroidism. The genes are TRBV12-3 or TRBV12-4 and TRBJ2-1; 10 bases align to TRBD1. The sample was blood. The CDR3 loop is CASNDRGREQFF. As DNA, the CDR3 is TGTGCCAGCAACGACAGGGGGCGTGAGCAGTTCTTC.